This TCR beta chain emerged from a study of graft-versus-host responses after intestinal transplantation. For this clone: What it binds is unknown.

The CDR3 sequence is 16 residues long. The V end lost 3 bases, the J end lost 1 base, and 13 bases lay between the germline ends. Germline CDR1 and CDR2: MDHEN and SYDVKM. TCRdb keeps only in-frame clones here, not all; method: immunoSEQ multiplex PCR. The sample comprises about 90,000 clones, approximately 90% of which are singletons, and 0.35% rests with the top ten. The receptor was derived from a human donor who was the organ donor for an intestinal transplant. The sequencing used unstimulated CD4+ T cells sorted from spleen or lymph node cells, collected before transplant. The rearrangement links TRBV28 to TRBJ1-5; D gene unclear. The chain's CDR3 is CASSFKAPRSNQPQHF. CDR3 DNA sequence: TGTGCCAGCAGTTTCAAAGCCCCCAGGAGCAATCAGCCCCAGCATTTT.